This T cell receptor beta chain stems from a study of response to subunit inactivated influenza vaccine. General study findings and limits: Authors suggested each seasonal influenza vaccination recruits few new T cells.

This clonotype was found a few times. Its antigen is unknown. TCRdb ran MiXCR on the RT-PCR reads and lists one entry per CDR3 protein. The table has 400,000 to 650,000 distinct CDR3 sequences, around 7.7% seen once. Germline loops: CDR1 DFQATT, CDR2 SNEGSKA (reference sequence). V was pared by 1 base and J by 1 base, with 28 bases between. The CDR3 sequence is 21 residues long. The sample was PBMCs from blood, taken 23 to 25 months after vaccination. This clonotype was sampled from a man aged 50 to 69 who received an inactivated influenza vaccine. This chain connects TRBV20-1 to TRBJ2-2; possible D gene TRBD2, 6 bases. The CDR3 DNA sequence: TGCAGTGCTAGAGTTTGGGGAGGTCAGCCTCGTATTAGAGGGAACACCGGGGAGCTGTTTTTT. This sequence encodes CSARVWGGQPRIRGNTGELFF.